These 27 T cell receptor beta chains originate from one sample sequenced in a study of cytomegalovirus exposure and HLA in healthy donors. The PCR made use of 60 Vbeta and 13 Jbeta primers. Sequencing used immunoSEQ multiplex PCR; TCRdb keeps in-frame clones, though not all of them. The sample holds roughly 120,000 clones, over 60% seen once. Source material: PBMCs. Receptors originate from a woman aged 40 to 49 in good health and CMV-seropositive.

The rearrangement uses TRBV2 and TRBJ2-3; 7 bases line up with TRBD1. CDR3 length: 15 residues. CDR1 SNHLY and CDR2 FYNNEI come from the germline V gene. The ends lost 7 bases at V and 2 bases at J; junction bases unmatched: 9. The CDR3 sequence: CASNRQGLLTDTQYF. As DNA, the CDR3 is TGTGCCAGCAACCGACAGGGTTTGCTCACAGATACGCAGTATTTT.

The rearrangement links TRBV6-1 to TRBJ2-1; D might be TRBD2 (7 bases). The V gene lost 1 base and the J gene lost 9 bases, with 16 bases spanning the gap. Germline assignment: CDR1 MNHNS and CDR2 SASEGT. The CDR3 length is 15 residues. This CDR3 is CASSEGGGRVGEQFF. In DNA, the CDR3 is TGTGCCAGCAGTGAAGGGGGGGGGCGGGTGGGTGAGCAGTTCTTC.

The V and J genes are TRBV6-5 and TRBJ1-6; a weak D match, TRBD1 (6 bases). Trimming cost V 10 bases and J 4 bases, with 17 bases left between them. This CDR3 has 15 amino acids. In germline, CDR1 is MNHEY, CDR2 SVGAGI. The CDR3 spells CATIARQGYNSPLHF. CDR3 in DNA: TGTGCCACGATCGCGAGGCAGGGGTATAATTCACCCCTCCACTTT.

This sequence joins TRBV27 and TRBJ2-7, with 9 bases lining up with TRBD2. With V trimmed by 4 bases and J by 0 bases, 4 bases remained unmatched. CDR1 is MNHEY and CDR2 is SMNVEV in the germline V gene (reference sequence). The CDR3 is 15 amino acids. CDR3 residues: CASSWSGRSSYEQYF. The CDR3, as DNA: TGTGCCAGCAGTTGGAGCGGGAGGAGCTCCTACGAGCAGTACTTC.

The rearrangement links TRBV28 to TRBJ1-1, with 7 positions matching TRBD1. Trimming at V came to 3 bases and at J to 5 bases, leaving 3 bases not matched to a gene. Germline V gene sequence: CDR1 MDHEN, CDR2 SYDVKM. The CDR3 has 13 amino acids. The CDR3 sequence is CASSLTGLTEAFF. CDR3 DNA: TGTGCCAGCAGTTTGACAGGGCTTACTGAAGCTTTCTTT.

This clone was counted only a few times. The genes are TRBV7-9 and TRBJ1-6; D unclear. Germline V gene data show CDR1 as SEHNR and CDR2 as FQNEAQ (reference sequence). Trimming shortened V by 4 bases and J by 2 bases, and 6 bases separated the two germline ends. The CDR3 runs to 14 residues. This chain's CDR3 is CASSSGTYNSPLHF. The DNA for the CDR3 is TGTGCCAGCAGCTCCGGGACCTATAATTCACCCCTCCACTTT.

V is TRBV19 and J is TRBJ1-5; 9 positions match TRBD1. The germline CDR1 and CDR2 sequences are LNHDA and SQIVND (reference sequence). The CDR3 loop spans 16 amino acids. V trimming: 3 bases; J trimming: 4 bases; junction bases outside the gene matches: 7. The CDR3 loop is CASSIGGTGRNQPQHF. CDR3 nucleotide sequence: TGTGCCAGTAGTATCGGAGGGACAGGGAGAAATCAGCCCCAGCATTTT.

This sequence joins TRBV28 and TRBJ1-1, with 11 bases aligning to TRBD1. This CDR3 is 16 amino acids long. The germline V gene encodes CDR1 MDHEN and CDR2 SYDVKM. With 5 bases clipped from V and 6 bases from J, the junction kept 11 bases outside the gene matches. CDR3 bases: TGTGCCAGCAGTGAAACTTCCGGGACAGGGGGTTCTGAAGCTTTCTTT. It yields the protein CASSETSGTGGSEAFF.

The chain employs TRBV30 and TRBJ2-2; 8 nucleotides align to TRBD1. Trimming cost V 2 bases and J 4 bases; bases outside gene matches: 12. CDR1 GTSNPN and CDR2 SVGIG come from the germline V gene (reference sequence). There are 17 residues in the CDR3. CDR3 loop: CAWSPNHRQGFTGELFF. CDR3 bases: TGTGCCTGGAGTCCAAACCATAGACAGGGGTTCACCGGGGAGCTGTTTTTT.

The chain carries TRBV10-1 and TRBJ2-3, with D maybe TRBD1 (6 bases). The V gene lost 4 bases and the J gene lost 5 bases, with 10 bases spanning the gap. From germline, CDR1 is WNHNN and CDR2 SYGVQD (reference sequence). The CDR3 extends over 13 amino acids. The CDR3 loop reads CASSVGARDTQYF. For the CDR3, the DNA is TGCGCCAGCAGTGTGGGGGCTAGAGATACGCAGTATTTT.

The chain uses TRBV5-1 and TRBJ2-2; TRBD2 matches 7 bases. This CDR3 spans 15 amino acids. V was clipped by 3 bases and J by 4 bases; unmatched bases: 6. Germline V gene data show CDR1 as SGHRS and CDR2 as YFSETQ. The CDR3 loop is CASSYMAGVTGELFF. Written as DNA, the CDR3 is TGCGCCAGCAGCTACATGGCGGGAGTCACCGGGGAGCTGTTTTTT.

The gene calls are TRBV4-1 and TRBJ1-4, with D perhaps matching TRBD1 (5 bases). CDR3 length equals 16 residues. The germline CDR1 and CDR2 sequences are MGHRA and YSYEKL. Trimming pared 0 bases from V and 2 bases from J, leaving 10 bases between. CDR3 region: CASSQDRGETNEKLFF. CDR3 in DNA: TGCGCCAGCAGCCAAGATCGGGGGGAGACTAATGAAAAACTGTTTTTT.

The gene calls are TRBV13 and TRBJ2-7; D is possibly TRBD1 (6 bases). Germline assignment: CDR1 PRHDT and CDR2 FYEKMQ (reference sequence). V gave up 4 bases and J gave up 5 bases, with 21 bases separating them. CDR3 length equals 16 residues. The DNA of the CDR3 is TGTGCCAGCAGCTCCCCACAGGGTGGTCTCCCCCACGAGCAGTACTTC. This codes for CASSSPQGGLPHEQYF.

This clone was detected once. The chain employs TRBV6-1 and TRBJ2-1; tentative D call: TRBD2 (5 bases). The germline CDR1 and CDR2 sequences are MNHNS and SASEGT. Trimming took 6 bases from V and 7 from J, leaving 16 bases between them. The CDR3 extends over 14 amino acids. The CDR3 DNA sequence: TGTGCCAGCAGCGGAGCATCTAGCACGAATGAGCAGTTCTTC. Amino acids: CASSGASSTNEQFF.

This chain links TRBV2 with TRBJ1-2; D remains ambiguous. Trimming pared 1 base from V and 7 bases from J, leaving 13 bases between. The CDR3 loop spans 14 amino acids. In germline, CDR1 is SNHLY, CDR2 FYNNEI. CDR3 amino acids: CASSEGRSYGGYTF. DNA of the CDR3: TGTGCCAGCAGTGAAGGGCGGAGCTATGGTGGCTACACCTTC.

This clone has a single count. The chain uses TRBV5-1 and TRBJ2-3; D call uncertain. The V end was cut by 0 bases, the J end by 2 bases, with 4 bases between. CDR1 and CDR2 from the germline V gene are SGHRS and YFSETQ. There are 13 residues in the CDR3. The CDR3 nucleotides read TGCGCCAGCAGCTTGGACTACACAGATACGCAGTATTTT. Translating gives CASSLDYTDTQYF.

This clone was counted only a few times. The gene calls are TRBV6-1 and TRBJ2-6; D perhaps matches TRBD1 (6 bases). The CDR3 covers 15 residues. Germline CDR1 reads MNHNS; CDR2 reads SASEGT. The V and J ends lost 2 bases and 2 bases respectively, with 7 bases between them. The CDR3 DNA is TGTGCCAGCAGTGAAACAGGGACTGGGGCCAACGTCCTGACTTTC. Translated: CASSETGTGANVLTF.

The gene calls are TRBV7-9 and TRBJ1-1; D might be TRBD1 (6 bases). There are 13 residues in the CDR3. Germline CDR1 SEHNR, CDR2 FQNEAQ (reference sequence). V was cut by 4 bases and J by 8 bases, with 14 bases left in between. CDR3 sequence (DNA): TGTGCCAGCAGCTGGGGGGGGGCTGGCGAAGCTTTCTTT. Its protein product is CASSWGGAGEAFF.

CDR3: CASSAGTSGQETQYF. CDR3 nucleotide sequence: TGTGCCAGCAGTGCCGGGACTAGCGGCCAAGAGACCCAGTACTTC. This sequence joins TRBV2 and TRBJ2-5; 11 positions match TRBD2. CDR1 SNHLY and CDR2 FYNNEI come from the germline V gene. V gave up 4 bases and J gave up 1 base; unmatched junction bases: 2. CDR3 length equals 15 residues. Supplemented by reference TRBV2 and TRBJ2-5, the full variable domain reads EPEVTQTPSHQVTQMGQEVILRCVPISNHLYFYWYRQILGQKVEFLVSFYNNEISEKSEIFDDQFSVERPDGSNFTLKIRSTKLEDSAMYFCASSAGTSGQETQYFGPGTRLLVL.

This clone was observed once. The V and J genes are TRBV30 and TRBJ1-5; tentative D call: TRBD1 (6 bases). Trimming removed 0 bases from V and 5 bases from J, with 8 bases in between. Germline values: CDR1 GTSNPN, CDR2 SVGIG (reference sequence). CDR3 size: 13 residues. CDR3 nucleotide sequence: TGTGCCTGGAGTGTCCAGGGGTATCAGCCCCAGCATTTT. It translates to CAWSVQGYQPQHF.

The chain uses TRBV30 and TRBJ1-2, with a weak D call TRBD1 (6 bases). The CDR3 spans 12 residues. The V end lost 3 bases, the J end lost 6 bases, and 11 bases lay between the germline ends. The V gene's germline CDR1 is GTSNPN and CDR2 SVGIG (reference sequence). CDR3 region: CAWSPYRDGYTF. The CDR3 DNA sequence: TGTGCCTGGAGCCCCTACAGGGATGGCTACACCTTC. The full variable domain, with the rest looked up from reference TRBV30 and TRBJ1-2, is SQTIHQWPATLVQPVGSPLSLECTVEGTSNPNLYWYRQAAGRGLQLLFYSVGIGQISSEVPQNLSASRPQDRQFILSSKKLLLSDSGFYLCAWSPYRDGYTFGSGTRLTVV.

The V call is TRBV5-4, the J call TRBJ2-7; D uncertain. The CDR3 loop spans 14 amino acids. The germline V gene has CDR1 SGHNT and CDR2 YYREEE (reference sequence). V dropped 3 bases and J dropped 4 bases, with 14 bases sitting between them. As DNA, the CDR3 is TGTGCCAGCAGCTCCCCACTGCCTCCTTACGAGCAGTACTTC. This codes for CASSSPLPPYEQYF.

This chain connects TRBV20-1 to TRBJ2-7; D uncertain. Germline lookup yields CDR1 DFQATT and CDR2 SNEGSKA (reference sequence). V lost 2 bases and J lost 3, with 2 bases in between. This CDR3 spans 10 amino acids. CDR3 DNA sequence: TGCAGTGCTAGACACTACGAGCAGTACTTC. Encoded protein: CSARHYEQYF.

Notes on this clone: The same CDR3 arises from other DNA sequences in this sample as well. The rearrangement links TRBV30 to TRBJ2-1, with 9 bases fitting TRBD2. V was pared by 0 bases and J by 9 bases, with 3 bases of the junction left unmatched. The germline V gene has CDR1 GTSNPN and CDR2 SVGIG (reference sequence). The CDR3 length is 13 residues. CDR3 residues: CAWSVSAGGEQFF. CDR3 DNA sequence: TGTGCCTGGAGTGTATCAGCGGGAGGTGAGCAGTTCTTC. Together with reference TRBV30 and TRBJ2-1, the CDR3 gives the full variable domain: SQTIHQWPATLVQPVGSPLSLECTVEGTSNPNLYWYRQAAGRGLQLLFYSVGIGQISSEVPQNLSASRPQDRQFILSSKKLLLSDSGFYLCAWSVSAGGEQFFGPGTRLTVL.

V and J are TRBV5-1 and TRBJ1-2; 10 bases are shared with TRBD1. The length of the CDR3 is 15 residues. V trimming: 4 bases; J trimming: 7 bases; junction bases outside the gene matches: 10. Germline-derived CDR1 and CDR2 are SGHRS and YFSETQ. The CDR3 DNA reads TGCGCCAGCAGCGACGGACCGGGACAGGGGTTTGGCTACACCTTC. Translation gives CASSDGPGQGFGYTF. Filled out from reference TRBV5-1 and TRBJ1-2, the complete variable domain reads KAGVTQTPRYLIKTRGQQVTLSCSPISGHRSVSWYQQTPGQGLQFLFEYFSETQRNKGNFPGRFSGRQFSNSRSEMNVSTLELGDSALYLCASSDGPGQGFGYTFGSGTRLTVV.

The chain links TRBV5-5 to TRBJ2-7; TRBD2 matches 14 bases. Trimming removed 0 bases from V and 5 bases from J; junction bases left unmatched: 13. Germline V gene data show CDR1 as SGHKS and CDR2 as YYEKEE (reference sequence). This CDR3 has 19 residues. The CDR3 loop is CASSLVPTGGTSGRHEQYF. The CDR3 DNA follows: TGTGCCAGCAGCTTGGTGCCGACAGGGGGGACTAGCGGGAGACACGAGCAGTACTTC.

This clone was detected once. This chain uses TRBV18 with TRBJ1-1; no clear D. Germline CDR1 is KGHSH and CDR2 is LQKENI. The CDR3 consists of 14 residues. V was shortened by 3 bases and J by 4 bases, with 12 bases between the two germline ends. CDR3 sequence (DNA): TGTGCCAGCTCACCCCAAGTGGTGCGCACTGAAGCTTTCTTT. Translating it yields CASSPQVVRTEAFF. The entire variable domain, with the rest obtained from reference TRBV18 and TRBJ1-1, is as follows: NAGVMQNPRHLVRRRGQEARLRCSPMKGHSHVYWYRQLPEEGLKFMVYLQKENIIDESGMPKERFSAEFPKEGPSILRIQQVVRGDSAAYFCASSPQVVRTEAFFGQGTRLTVV.